This T cell receptor beta chain came from a study of CD4 T cells in relation to SARS-CoV-2 and coronaviruses. Study overall: Patient ages ranged from 21 to 72, median 38.

Clones were sequenced by immunoSEQ multiplex PCR, and TCRdb holds only the in-frame ones, with some missing. The data show about 36,000 clones, around four fifths seen once. Whole-study findings and limits: In around 67% of donors, memory CD4+ clonotypes crossrecognized SARS-CoV-2 and at least one common cold coronavirus spike. According to naive versus memory sequencing, detected responses are memory recall, not newly primed.

This CDR3 has 13 amino acids. Trimming cost V 8 bases and J 0 bases, with 10 bases left between them. Germline V lookup: CDR1 LNHDA, CDR2 SQIVND (reference sequence). To note about this clone: Antigen: not known.

Naive or memory CD4+ cells were cultured 1:1 with T cell-depleted PBMCs plus CEF. The chain uses TRBV19 and TRBJ1-1; D unclear. The clonotype was recovered from an adult with COVID-19. Sequenced sample: memory CD4+ T cells from PBMCs, cultured in vitro. The CDR3 here is CASGKSLNTEAFF. CDR3 DNA: TGTGCCAGTGGCAAGTCACTGAACACTGAAGCTTTCTTT.